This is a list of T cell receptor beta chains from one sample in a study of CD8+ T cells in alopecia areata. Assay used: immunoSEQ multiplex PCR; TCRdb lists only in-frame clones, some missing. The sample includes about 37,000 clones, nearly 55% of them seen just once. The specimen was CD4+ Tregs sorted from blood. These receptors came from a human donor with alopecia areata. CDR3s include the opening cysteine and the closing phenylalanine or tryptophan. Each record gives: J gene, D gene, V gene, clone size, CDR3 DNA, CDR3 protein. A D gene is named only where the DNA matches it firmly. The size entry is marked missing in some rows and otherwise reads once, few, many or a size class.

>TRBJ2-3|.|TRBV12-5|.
TGTGCTAGTGGTTTGTACCGTACCCAAGGCGCAGATACGCAGTATTTT
CASGLYRTQGADTQYF
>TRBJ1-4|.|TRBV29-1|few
TGCAGCGTGCGAGCTAATGAAAAACTGTTTTTT
CSVRANEKLFF
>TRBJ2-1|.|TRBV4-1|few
TGCGCCAGCAGCGAGACATATAGGACTCGAGAGAACAATGAGCAGTTCTTC
CASSETYRTRENNEQFF
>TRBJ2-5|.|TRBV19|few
TGTGCCAGTAAGCTTGACGGCCAAGAGACCCAGTACTTC
CASKLDGQETQYF
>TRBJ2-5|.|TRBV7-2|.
TGTGCCAGCAGCTTAGCAGGGGCGGAGACCCAGTACTTC
CASSLAGAETQYF
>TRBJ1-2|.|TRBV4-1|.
TGCGCCAGCAGCCAAGCAGGACAAGGCCCCCGGGGCTACACCTTC
CASSQAGQGPRGYTF
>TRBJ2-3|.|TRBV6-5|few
TGTGCCAGCAGTGATACAGATACGCAGTATTTT
CASSDTDTQYF
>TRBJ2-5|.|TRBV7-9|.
TGTGCCAGCAGCTTTTCCGAGACCCAGTACTTC
CASSFSETQYF
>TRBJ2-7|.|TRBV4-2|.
TGTGCCAGCAGCCTCGACCGTACCTACGAGCAGTACTTC
CASSLDRTYEQYF
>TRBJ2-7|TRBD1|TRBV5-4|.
TGTGCCAGCAGCTTGGGACAGGGTGGGAAGCAGTACTTC
CASSLGQGGKQYF
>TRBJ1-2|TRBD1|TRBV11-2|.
TGTGCCAGCAGCCGGGACAGGGGGCCCTATGGCTACACCTTC
CASSRDRGPYGYTF
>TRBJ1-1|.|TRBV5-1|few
TGCGCCAGCAGGGAGGAGCCGCTGAACACTGAAGCTTTCTTT
CASREEPLNTEAFF
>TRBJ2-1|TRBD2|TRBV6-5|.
TGTGCCAGCAGCTTTATAGCGGGAGGATACAATGAGCAGTTCTTC
CASSFIAGGYNEQFF
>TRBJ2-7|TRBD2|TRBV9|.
TGTGCCAGCAGCGTGGGACTAGCGGGGGAGTTGTTCGAGCAGTACTTC
CASSVGLAGELFEQYF
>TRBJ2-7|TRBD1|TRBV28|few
TGTGCCAGCAGTTTGGGGACAGGGTTCAACGAGCAGTACTTC
CASSLGTGFNEQYF
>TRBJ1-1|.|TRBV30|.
TGTGCCTGGAGTGTATTTAACGGGCCACTTCGAACGAACACTGAAGCTTTCTTT
CAWSVFNGPLRTNTEAFF